This T cell receptor beta chain was documented in a study of shared clonotypes between healthy human individuals. Each PCR replicate from the sorted subsets contained approximately 0.2 ug DNA, which is about 31,000 T cell genomes. TCRdb keeps only in-frame clones here, not all; method: immunoSEQ multiplex PCR. Here the sample spans around 980,000 clones, approximately 78% being singletons. The CDR3 has 13 amino acids. V lost 6 bases to trimming and J lost 7 bases, with 16 bases between them. CDR1 is MNHNS, CDR2 SASEGT, per germline. This clone was seen once. Its antigen remains unidentified. Findings and caveats of the study: Naive CD4 clonotype sharing across several donors was approximately 5%.

This sequence originates from a man younger than 30 in good health. Some clones in this sample may be carry-over from other donors' samples. The chain joins TRBV6-1 to TRBJ2-7; the D is unclear. Sequenced material: memory CD4+ T cells from PBMCs. Subset specified: CD45RA-negative fraction. CDR3: CASRPLVVREQYF. In nucleotides, the CDR3 is TGTGCCAGCAGGCCCCTAGTTGTGAGGGAGCAGTACTTC.